One T cell receptor beta chain is described in this entry. This sample was taken from a study of blood T cell repertoires in COVID-19. Study details: Sample material is recorded as cDNA or gDNA derived from T cells, B-cell-depleted T cells, or PBMCs.

The germline V gene encodes CDR1 SGHVS and CDR2 FQNEAQ. V gave up 1 base and J gave up 6 bases; unmatched junction bases: 7. The CDR3 is made up of 15 amino acids. In the source study's methods: Quantification of nucleated cells was approximated via reference gene primer amplification. Profiling relied on immunoSEQ multiplex PCR, and the TCRdb table lists in-frame clones only, not all of them. V, J and clone size are those of that table, while D and trimming were read from the DNA. The sample has 300,000 or so clones; approximately 88% are singletons. The specimen sequenced was peripheral blood. The TCR was taken from a man aged 18 to 29 who had recovered from COVID-19. The chain is built from TRBV7-8 and TRBJ2-3; 7 bases fit TRBD1. CDR3 sequence (DNA): TGTGCCAGCAGCTTAGGCAACAGGGGCCAGGATACGCAGTATTTT. Residues: CASSLGNRGQDTQYF.